The 17 T cell receptor beta chains below were found in one sample sequenced in a study of blood T cell repertoires in COVID-19. Produced via immunoSEQ multiplex PCR; TCRdb's table is partial and in-frame only. The sample lists approximately 360,000 clones; under 85% were seen once. The sequenced sample consisted of PBMCs or T cells enriched from blood (not recorded which). These receptors all stem from a woman aged 50 to 60 who had recovered from COVID-19.

The V and J genes are TRBV24-1 and TRBJ2-1; D is undetermined. The V and J ends lost 1 base and 7 bases respectively, with 16 bases between them. The CDR3 runs to 16 residues. CDR1 is KGHDR and CDR2 is SFDVKD in the germline V gene. CDR3: CATSDLGSAGGNEQFF. CDR3 sequence (DNA): TGTGCCACCAGTGATTTAGGTTCGGCAGGTGGAAATGAGCAGTTCTTC.

The V and J genes are TRBV9 and TRBJ1-1; D gene unclear. In germline, CDR1 is SGDLS, CDR2 YYNGEE. This CDR3 comprises 13 residues. Trimming stripped 0 bases from V and 6 bases from J, with 9 bases between. The CDR3 region is CASSVDREAEAFF. CDR3 sequence (DNA): TGTGCCAGCAGCGTAGATAGGGAGGCTGAAGCTTTCTTT.

V and J are TRBV3-1 (or the pseudogene TRBV3-2) and TRBJ2-3; 7 bases are a match to TRBD2. V was pared by 0 bases and J by 0 bases, with 9 bases of the junction left unmatched. Germline-derived CDR1 and CDR2 are LGHDT and YNNKEL (reference sequence). The CDR3 covers 18 residues. The CDR3 nucleotides read TGTGCCAGCAGCCAAGATTTCGGCGGGGGACCTAGCACAGATACGCAGTATTTT. Translation: CASSQDFGGGPSTDTQYF.

This clone was recorded once. The chain couples TRBV3-1 (or the pseudogene TRBV3-2) to TRBJ2-2, with TRBD2 matching 8 bases. The germline gives CDR1 LGHDT, CDR2 YNNKEL (reference sequence). J lost 3 bases, V lost 5 bases, and 2 bases had no gene match. This CDR3 spans 14 amino acids. The CDR3 DNA reads TGTGCCAGCAGCAAACTAGCGGACACCGGGGAGCTGTTTTTT. This codes for CASSKLADTGELFF.

The V gene is TRBV14, the J gene TRBJ1-6, with a weak D call TRBD1 (5 bases). Germline assignment: CDR1 SGHDN and CDR2 FVKESK. The ends were cut back, 6 bases at V and 9 bases at J, with 15 bases in the middle. The CDR3 is 14 amino acids. For the CDR3, the DNA is TGTGCCAGCAGTTTTGACAGAAAGGGTTCACCCCTCCACTTT. This sequence encodes CASSFDRKGSPLHF.

The CDR3 region has the DNA TGTGCCAGCAGCGCTACAAACAGGGTGGCCGGGGAGCTGTTTTTT. This gives the protein CASSATNRVAGELFF. J is TRBJ2-2 and V is TRBV9, with D maybe TRBD1 (6 bases). This CDR3 region has 15 residues. With 3 bases removed from V and 6 bases from J, the gap between germline ends came to 15 bases. Per germline, CDR1 SGDLS and CDR2 YYNGEE.

This clone was counted once. The chain combines TRBV10-2 with TRBJ1-2; D gene uncertain. The V gene's germline CDR1 is WSHSY and CDR2 SAAADI. V dropped 4 bases and J dropped 0 bases, with 9 bases sitting between them. CDR3 length: 14 residues. The CDR3, as DNA: TGCGCCAGCAGTGGGACTCGAGCTAACTATGGCTACACCTTC. Amino acids: CASSGTRANYGYTF.

The V call is TRBV30, the J call TRBJ2-1; D may be TRBD1 (5 bases). The germline V gene has CDR1 GTSNPN and CDR2 SVGIG (reference sequence). This CDR3 spans 15 amino acids. The V and J ends lost 4 bases and 3 bases respectively, with 16 bases between them. DNA of the CDR3: TGTGCCTGGAACCCGCAGGGAAGTTTCTACAATGAGCAGTTCTTC. It translates to CAWNPQGSFYNEQFF.

The V call is TRBV3-1 (or the pseudogene TRBV3-2), the J call TRBJ1-4, with D maybe TRBD1 (5 bases). V was shortened by 3 bases and J by 0 bases, with 8 bases between the two germline ends. This CDR3 is built from 15 residues. Germline values: CDR1 LGHDT, CDR2 YNNKEL (reference sequence). In DNA form, the CDR3 reads TGTGCCAGCAGCCAGGGGCCTGCAACTAATGAAAAACTGTTTTTT. It yields the protein CASSQGPATNEKLFF.

The V call is TRBV2, the J call TRBJ1-1; TRBD1 aligns across 8 bases. J gave up 0 bases and V 5 bases, and 5 bases lay outside the gene matches. Germline CDR1 and CDR2: SNHLY and FYNNEI. The CDR3 has 15 residues. CDR3 region: CASSPDRALNTEAFF. The DNA of the CDR3 is TGTGCCAGCAGTCCGGACAGGGCTCTGAACACTGAAGCTTTCTTT.

This chain joins TRBV7-2 and TRBJ1-2, with 7 nucleotides matching TRBD1. The CDR3 is 14 residues long. Germline V lookup: CDR1 SGHTA, CDR2 FQGNSA. The junction had 12 bases not matched to a gene; V was cut back by 10 bases and J by 4 bases. CDR3 loop: CATAGRGPPYGYTF. The DNA for the CDR3 is TGTGCCACAGCCGGGAGGGGGCCCCCCTATGGCTACACCTTC. The full variable domain, completed using reference TRBV7-2 and TRBJ1-2, is GAGVSQSPSNKVTEKGKDVELRCDPISGHTALYWYRQSLGQGLEFLIYFQGNSAPDKSGLPSDRFSAERTGGSVSTLTIQRTQQEDSAVYLCATAGRGPPYGYTFGSGTRLTVV.

The chain joins TRBV21-1 to TRBJ1-5; the D call of TRBD1 is as the table states it, not checked on the DNA. TRBV21-1 is described as a pseudogene. CDR3 size: 18 residues. CDR3 coding DNA: TGTGCCAGGGGGATTCCGGGACAGGGGGCTTATGGCAATCAGCCCCAGCATTTT. It specifies CARGIPGQGAYGNQPQHF.

V and J are TRBV7-9 and TRBJ1-2; TRBD1 agrees at 10 bases. Unmatched junction bases numbered 9, after V lost 5 bases and J lost 6 bases. This CDR3 region has 15 residues. CDR1 and CDR2 from the germline V gene are SEHNR and FQNEAQ (reference sequence). The CDR3 DNA sequence: TGTGCCAGCAGCCCCCCCGGGACAGGGGTCGATGGCTACACCTTC. Its protein is CASSPPGTGVDGYTF.

This sequence joins TRBV5-4 and TRBJ1-3, with D tentatively TRBD1 (5 bases). Per the germline V gene, CDR1 is SGHNT and CDR2 is YYREEE (reference sequence). The germline V and J ends were trimmed by 0 bases and 4 bases, with 8 bases remaining between them. There are 14 residues in the CDR3. DNA of the CDR3: TGTGCCAGCAGCTTGGCGTCAGGGGGAAACACCATATATTTT. It translates to CASSLASGGNTIYF.

The CDR3, as DNA: TGTGCCAGCAGCGTCCGTACAGGGGGCACTGGGGCCAACGTCCTGACTTTC. Its protein product is CASSVRTGGTGANVLTF. The J gene is TRBJ2-6, the V gene TRBV13, with 9 positions matching TRBD1. In germline, CDR1 is PRHDT, CDR2 FYEKMQ (reference sequence). This CDR3 contains 17 residues. The V segment lost 5 bases and the J segment 2 bases; nucleotides outside the gene matches: 7.

The chain's CDR3 is CASSFAGRESPLHF. DNA of the CDR3: TGTGCCAGCAGCTTCGCAGGGCGTGAATCACCCCTCCACTTT. This chain joins TRBV11-2 and TRBJ1-6; D may be TRBD1 (5 bases). The V end was cut by 3 bases, the J end by 10 bases, with 13 bases between. Germline V lookup: CDR1 SGHAT, CDR2 FQNNGV. The CDR3 runs 14 residues.

This clone was found once. CDR3 sequence reads: CASSSYQGAPRAFF. DNA for the CDR3: TGTGCCAGCAGCTCGTACCAAGGGGCTCCCAGAGCTTTCTTT. The chain carries TRBV7-2 and TRBJ1-1; tentative D call: TRBD1 (5 bases). V dropped 4 bases and J dropped 10 bases, with 19 bases sitting between them. From germline, CDR1 is SGHTA and CDR2 FQGNSA. There are 14 residues in the CDR3. The full variable domain, with the rest looked up from reference TRBV7-2 and TRBJ1-1, is GAGVSQSPSNKVTEKGKDVELRCDPISGHTALYWYRQSLGQGLEFLIYFQGNSAPDKSGLPSDRFSAERTGGSVSTLTIQRTQQEDSAVYLCASSSYQGAPRAFFGQGTRLTVV.